These 5 T cell receptor beta chains share one sample of origin, sequenced in a study of response to subunit inactivated influenza vaccine. Each CDR3 protein gets one entry after TCRdb re-called the RT-PCR reads with MiXCR. The table shows roughly 570,000 distinct CDR3 sequences, with around 13% occurring only once. The sequenced sample was PBMCs from blood, obtained 35 to 45 days after vaccination. The receptors were sampled from a man aged 45 to 65 who received an inactivated influenza vaccine.

This clonotype was recorded a few times. The V gene is TRBV9, the J gene TRBJ2-5, with 7 bases that match TRBD1. The ends lost 0 bases at V and 5 bases at J; junction bases unmatched: 10. This CDR3 region has 16 residues. Per germline, CDR1 SGDLS and CDR2 YYNGEE. The CDR3: CASSVAGSGGLETQYF. As DNA, the CDR3 is TGTGCCAGCAGCGTAGCTGGGTCAGGGGGATTGGAGACCCAGTACTTC.

This sequence joins TRBV5-4 and TRBJ2-1; 8 bases line up with TRBD1. The germline V gene encodes CDR1 SGHNT and CDR2 YYREEE (reference sequence). The CDR3 consists of 15 residues. The trim removed 4 bases at V and 7 bases at J, leaving 10 bases unmatched. DNA for the CDR3: TGTGCCAGCAGCCCAGGACAGGGTGGGTGGAATGAGCAGTTCTTC. Translating it yields CASSPGQGGWNEQFF. The full variable domain, with the rest looked up from reference TRBV5-4 and TRBJ2-1, is ETGVTQSPTHLIKTRGQQVTLRCSSQSGHNTVSWYQQALGQGPQFIFQYYREEENGRGNFPPRFSGLQFPNYSSELNVNALELDDSALYLCASSPGQGGWNEQFFGPGTRLTVL.

CDR3 coding DNA: TGTGCCACCAGTGATAAGCTATACACCGGGGAGCTGTTTTTT. This encodes CATSDKLYTGELFF. The genes are TRBV24-1 and TRBJ2-2; no firm D call. The V end lost 3 bases, the J end lost 3 bases, and 7 bases lay between the germline ends. The CDR3 is 14 amino acids. CDR1 is KGHDR, CDR2 SFDVKD, per germline.

This chain uses TRBV28 with TRBJ2-7; tentative D call: TRBD1 (6 bases). This CDR3 region has 15 residues. Germline V CDR1 and CDR2: MDHEN, SYDVKM. The V end lost 5 bases, the J end lost 0 bases, and 14 bases lay between the germline ends. The CDR3 sequence: CASSAQGRGSYEQYF. The CDR3 bases are TGTGCCAGCAGTGCACAGGGAAGGGGCTCCTACGAGCAGTACTTC.

The rearrangement links TRBV18 to TRBJ1-1; D gene unclear. This CDR3 is 14 amino acids long. V was shortened by 0 bases and J by 6 bases, with 11 bases between the two germline ends. Germline loops: CDR1 KGHSH, CDR2 LQKENI. DNA of the CDR3: TGTGCCAGCTCACCACCGAAACAGCCTCCTGAAGCTTTCTTT. Translating gives CASSPPKQPPEAFF.